This entry lists 16 T cell receptor beta chains sequenced from one sample in a study of shared clonotypes between healthy human individuals. Sequenced by immunoSEQ multiplex PCR; TCRdb stores in-frame clones only, minus some. This table has hundreds of thousands of clones, 73% appearing once. The specimen sequenced was memory CD4+ T cells sorted from blood. Sample subset: CD45RA-negative fraction. These receptors originate from a woman aged 30 to 39 in good health.

V is TRBV5-1 and J is TRBJ2-2; 8 positions agree with TRBD1. V lost 5 bases and J lost 5; bases outside the gene matches: 5. This CDR3 has 14 residues. The germline V gene encodes CDR1 SGHRS and CDR2 YFSETQ. Here the CDR3 DNA reads TGCGCCAGCAGAAAAAGGACAGGGACCGGGGAGCTGTTTTTT. Its translation is CASRKRTGTGELFF.

This clone was seen a single time. CDR3 nucleotide sequence: TGTGCCAGCAGCCAACCGGGACAGAACTATGGCTACACCTTC. It encodes CASSQPGQNYGYTF. The rearrangement joins TRBV7-2 to TRBJ1-2; 7 bases map to TRBD1. Germline V CDR1 and CDR2: SGHTA, FQGNSA. The CDR3 runs 14 residues. V trimming: 5 bases; J trimming: 2 bases; junction bases outside the gene matches: 5.

The rearrangement links TRBV4-2 to TRBJ2-2; D ambiguous. CDR1 LGHNA and CDR2 YNFKEQ come from the germline V gene. The CDR3 has 18 residues. V was cut by 0 bases and J by 2 bases, with 16 bases left in between. This chain's CDR3 is CASSQDAPRLGNTGELFF. The CDR3 nucleotides read TGTGCCAGCAGCCAAGATGCCCCTCGTCTAGGAAACACCGGGGAGCTGTTTTTT.

V is TRBV19 and J is TRBJ2-1; D tentatively reads TRBD1 or TRBD2 (5 bases each). The V gene's germline CDR1 is LNHDA and CDR2 SQIVND (reference sequence). V was shortened by 5 bases and J by 4 bases, with 12 bases between the two germline ends. The CDR3 is made up of 14 amino acids. The CDR3 DNA reads TGTGCCAGTAGTGCCGGGACGGCTTACAATGAGCAGTTCTTC. Amino acids: CASSAGTAYNEQFF. Using reference TRBV19 and TRBJ2-1 for the parts outside the CDR3, the full variable domain is DGGITQSPKYLFRKEGQNVTLSCEQNLNHDAMYWYRQDPGQGLRLIYYSQIVNDFQKGDIAEGYSVSREKKESFPLTVTSAQKNPTAFYLCASSAGTAYNEQFFGPGTRLTVL.

The chain uses TRBV6-1 and TRBJ2-1; TRBD2 is a possible D gene (5 bases). CDR3 size: 17 residues. From germline, CDR1 is MNHNS and CDR2 SASEGT. V lost 3 bases, J lost 4 bases, and 19 bases lay in between. The CDR3 coding sequence is TGTGCCAGCAGTGAGGTTGGTTTCTCTAGCCTGTACAATGAGCAGTTCTTC. The encoded protein is CASSEVGFSSLYNEQFF.

This chain connects TRBV7-3 to TRBJ2-7; TRBD2 is a possible D gene (6 bases). Per germline, CDR1 SGHTA and CDR2 FQGTGA. V was pared by 2 bases and J by 6 bases, with 11 bases between. CDR3 length equals 13 residues. The CDR3 reads CASSLDREREQYF. The CDR3 DNA follows: TGTGCCAGCAGCTTAGATCGGGAGCGCGAGCAGTACTTC.

The rearrangement links TRBV15 to TRBJ1-5, with D possibly TRBD1 on 5 matching bases. Germline V CDR1 and CDR2: LNHNV, YYDKDF (reference sequence). V lost 3 bases and J lost 12, with 12 bases in between. The CDR3 spans 12 residues. CDR3 amino acids: CATSRDMVIQHF. As DNA, the CDR3 is TGTGCCACCAGCAGGGACATGGTAATCCAGCATTTT.

This clone has only one observation. V usage is TRBV16 and J usage is TRBJ2-5; D gene unclear. V was cut by 2 bases and J by 5 bases, with 18 bases left in between. Germline V gene sequence: CDR1 KGHSY, CDR2 FQNENV. The CDR3 is made up of 16 amino acids. The CDR3 here is CASSQDGIHPRETQYF. Here the CDR3 DNA reads TGTGCCAGCAGCCAAGATGGGATCCACCCGAGGGAGACCCAGTACTTC.

The chain recombines TRBV28 with TRBJ1-2; D gene unclear. Trimming removed 7 bases from V and 4 bases from J, with 16 bases in between. CDR1 and CDR2 (germline): MDHEN, SYDVKM. The CDR3 is 14 residues long. The CDR3 DNA follows: TGTGCCAGCACCACCCGAAGAGGGATCTATGGCTACACCTTC. It translates to CASTTRRGIYGYTF.

This rearrangement joins TRBV7-9 to TRBJ1-4, with D possibly being TRBD1 (6 bases). CDR3 length equals 17 residues. Trimming pared 5 bases from V and 4 bases from J, leaving 20 bases between. CDR1 is SEHNR and CDR2 is FQNEAQ in the germline V gene (reference sequence). CDR3: CASSQWAAGANNEKLFF. The CDR3 DNA sequence: TGTGCCAGCAGCCAGTGGGCCGCGGGGGCGAATAATGAAAAACTGTTTTTT.

The chain links TRBV9 to TRBJ1-3; TRBD1 might be the D (5 bases). Trimming stripped 4 bases from V and 4 bases from J, with 12 bases between. The CDR3 spans 14 residues. Germline V gene lookup returns CDR1 SGDLS and CDR2 YYNGEE. The CDR3 bases are TGTGCCAGCAGCCCTCAATGGACAGGAAACACCATATATTTT. It codes for CASSPQWTGNTIYF. Looking up the rest from reference TRBV9 and TRBJ1-3 gives the full variable domain: DSGVTQTPKHLITATGQRVTLRCSPRSGDLSVYWYQQSLDQGLQFLIQYYNGEERAKGNILERFSAQQFPDLHSELNLSSLELGDSALYFCASSPQWTGNTIYFGEGSWLTVV.

The chain links TRBV30 to TRBJ2-5; possibly TRBD1 or TRBD2 for D (6 bases each). Germline V gives CDR1 GTSNPN, CDR2 SVGIG (reference sequence). Trimming stripped 2 bases from V and 4 bases from J, with 11 bases between. The CDR3 covers 13 residues. Here the CDR3 DNA reads TGTGCCTGGAGTAAGGGGGGCTTAGAGACCCAGTACTTC. This codes for CAWSKGGLETQYF.

This chain connects TRBV9 to TRBJ1-1, with D perhaps matching TRBD1 (6 bases). CDR3 length equals 15 residues. CDR1 and CDR2 from the germline V gene are SGDLS and YYNGEE. V shed 3 bases and J shed 3 bases, with 15 bases lying between them. The CDR3 region is CASSGAGTRHTEAFF. DNA of the CDR3: TGTGCCAGCAGCGGAGCTGGGACACGGCACACTGAAGCTTTCTTT.

The chain joins TRBV7-3 to TRBJ2-7; 10 nucleotides match TRBD2. The CDR3 extends over 15 amino acids. Germline CDR1 SGHTA, CDR2 FQGTGA. V dropped 5 bases and J dropped 5; count of bases not matched to a gene: 9. The CDR3 reads CASSAASGSWDEQYF. CDR3 bases: TGTGCCAGCAGCGCCGCTAGCGGGAGTTGGGACGAGCAGTACTTC.

The genes are TRBV27 and TRBJ2-4; D perhaps matches TRBD1 (5 bases). The CDR3 has 15 residues. The V gene lost 3 bases and the J gene lost 2 bases, with 11 bases spanning the gap. CDR1 and CDR2 (germline): MNHEY, SMNVEV (reference sequence). CDR3 bases: TGTGCCAGCAGTTTTAGGGGTGCGACCAAAAACATTCAGTACTTC. Translated, it gives CASSFRGATKNIQYF.

This chain connects TRBV7-9 to TRBJ2-1; TRBD2 matches 7 bases. In germline, CDR1 is SEHNR, CDR2 FQNEAQ (reference sequence). This CDR3 has 15 residues. The ends lost 5 bases at V and 0 bases at J; junction bases unmatched: 4. For the CDR3, the DNA is TGTGCCAGCAGCAATCGCGGGAGCTCCTACAATGAGCAGTTCTTC. It codes for CASSNRGSSYNEQFF.